This entry describes one T cell receptor beta chain. Profiled with immunoSEQ multiplex PCR; TCRdb holds only in-frame clones, not every one. The table records approximately 88,000 clones, just under 95% of them present only once. The V end lost 3 bases, the J end lost 8 bases, and 16 bases lay between the germline ends. The V gene's germline CDR1 is MNHEY and CDR2 SMNVEV (reference sequence). The CDR3 extends over 14 amino acids. These data are taken from a study of T cell changes during pregnancy in multiple sclerosis. J is TRBJ1-1 and V is TRBV27, with D possibly being TRBD1 (6 bases). This receptor was taken from a female donor with multiple sclerosis, enrolled in a pregnancy study. The sample was peripheral blood, taken in the first trimester of pregnancy. CDR3 in DNA: TGTGCCAGCAGTTTCACCGGGGGGGCGTCAGAAGCTTTCTTT. Its translation: CASSFTGGASEAFF.